Presented here are 12 T cell receptor beta chains from one specimen sequenced in a study of beta chain features in type 1 diabetes. The study reverse transcribed the entire isolated RNA, so it sequenced expressed TCRB transcripts. Measured with immunoSEQ multiplex PCR; TCRdb has only the in-frame clones, and not every one. The table includes some 180,000 clones, around an eighth detected once. The sequenced material came from central memory CD4+ T cells from blood. These receptors were taken from a woman in her late teens or twenties in good health.

This clone was counted only a few times. The V call is TRBV20-1, the J call TRBJ2-1, with 8 bases that match TRBD2. V dropped 2 bases and J dropped 15; count of bases not matched to a gene: 6. The CDR3 loop spans 11 amino acids. Germline CDR1 reads DFQATT; CDR2 reads SNEGSKA (reference sequence). In DNA, the CDR3 is TGCAGTGCTAGAAAACTAGCGGTGATGTTCTTC. It yields the protein CSARKLAVMFF.

This clone has more than one count but fewer than ten. This rearrangement joins TRBV4-3 to TRBJ1-5; TRBD1 aligns across 7 bases. The J segment lost 6 bases and the V segment lost 1 base, leaving 6 bases of the junction unmatched. Germline lookup yields CDR1 LGHNA and CDR2 YSLEER. The CDR3 runs 15 residues. This chain's CDR3 is CASSQGPTGLQPQHF. The CDR3 DNA reads as TGCGCCAGCAGCCAAGGGCCGACAGGGCTTCAGCCCCAGCATTTT.

The J gene is TRBJ1-5, the V gene TRBV7-2; possibly TRBD1 for D (5 bases). From germline, CDR1 is SGHTA and CDR2 FQGNSA. CDR3 length: 15 amino acids. V lost 3 bases and J lost 2, with 11 bases in between. The CDR3 loop is CASSFVWGRNQPQHF. CDR3 DNA: TGTGCCAGCAGCTTTGTGTGGGGCCGCAATCAGCCCCAGCATTTT.

This clone was observed a handful of times. The genes are TRBV29-1 and TRBJ2-1, with 12 positions matching TRBD2. The CDR3 runs to 17 residues. CDR1 is SQVTM, CDR2 ANQGSEA, per germline. Trimming cost V 1 base and J 0 bases; bases outside gene matches: 4. In nucleotides, the CDR3 is TGCAGCGTTGAAGGGCTAGCGGGAGGGCGCTCCTACAATGAGCAGTTCTTC. Protein: CSVEGLAGGRSYNEQFF.

This clone was recorded once. The J gene is TRBJ2-5, the V gene TRBV19; 10 bases are shared with TRBD2. Trimming cost V 4 bases and J 5 bases; bases outside gene matches: 7. The CDR3 covers 15 residues. Germline V gene sequence: CDR1 LNHDA, CDR2 SQIVND (reference sequence). The CDR3 DNA is TGTGCCAGTAGTAACGAGGGACTAGCGTTGGAGACCCAGTACTTC. This codes for CASSNEGLALETQYF.

About this clone itself: Other DNA sequences within the sample encode an identical CDR3. The chain uses TRBV30 and TRBJ2-7, with D maybe TRBD1 (6 bases). This CDR3 spans 12 amino acids. CDR1 GTSNPN and CDR2 SVGIG come from the germline V gene (reference sequence). V shed 2 bases and J shed 3 bases, with 8 bases lying between them. This CDR3 reads CAWSKQGYEQYF. Written as DNA, the CDR3 is TGTGCCTGGAGTAAACAGGGCTACGAGCAGTACTTC.

The genes are TRBV9 and TRBJ2-1; 7 bases agree with TRBD2. The CDR3 has 17 amino acids. J gave up 1 base and V 0 bases, and 7 bases lay outside the gene matches. Germline lookup yields CDR1 SGDLS and CDR2 YYNGEE. CDR3 amino acids: CASSVGSLAPSYNEQFF. Written as DNA, the CDR3 is TGTGCCAGCAGCGTAGGATCACTAGCGCCTTCCTACAATGAGCAGTTCTTC.

This clone was counted a few times. The chain carries TRBV27 and TRBJ1-2; unclear D gene. The germline CDR1 and CDR2 sequences are MNHEY and SMNVEV (reference sequence). V shed 4 bases and J shed 6 bases, with 18 bases lying between them. The CDR3 has 15 amino acids. The CDR3 DNA reads as TGTGCCAGCAGTTCCGGAGGAGGAGGGCGGGATGGCTACACCTTC. This sequence encodes CASSSGGGGRDGYTF.

This clone has only one observation. J is TRBJ2-4 and V is TRBV4-3, with 12 bases fitting TRBD1. The J segment lost 1 base and the V segment lost 1 base, leaving 14 bases of the junction unmatched. The CDR3 runs 21 residues. Germline-derived CDR1 and CDR2 are LGHNA and YSLEER. The CDR3 DNA sequence: TGCGCCAGCAGCCAAGTCCTTGTAGGGACAGGGGGCATGGGGGCCAAAAACATTCAGTACTTC. Amino acid sequence: CASSQVLVGTGGMGAKNIQYF.

This clone was counted a few times. The V call is TRBV18, the J call TRBJ1-5; 8 bases align to TRBD1. J was trimmed by 6 bases and V by 3 bases; bases with no gene match: 4. The CDR3 totals 14 residues. Germline V gene lookup returns CDR1 KGHSH and CDR2 LQKENI. CDR3 coding DNA: TGTGCCAGCTCACCGCAGGACAGGGCTCAGCCCCAGCATTTT. Its protein product is CASSPQDRAQPQHF.

This clone was counted between two and nine times. The chain is built from TRBV7-8 and TRBJ2-7; 7 bases are shared with TRBD1. The CDR3 sequence is 14 residues long. The ends lost 2 bases at V and 1 base at J; junction bases unmatched: 2. CDR1 SGHVS and CDR2 FQNEAQ come from the germline V gene. CDR3 DNA: TGTGCCAGCAGCTTACCGGGACAGTCCTACGAGCAGTACTTC. Amino acid sequence: CASSLPGQSYEQYF.

CDR3 coding DNA: TGTGCCGGGGGCAGGCGGGAGCTGTTTTTT. Protein product: CAGGRRELFF. The J gene is TRBJ2-2, the V gene TRBV6-1; a weak D match, TRBD1 (6 bases). Trimming cost V 11 bases and J 9 bases, with 10 bases left between them. The CDR3 extends over 10 amino acids. Germline CDR1 and CDR2: MNHNS and SASEGT.